The clone carrying this T cell receptor (beta chain) was picked up a small number of times. Its antigen remains unknown. Semi-nested PCR with Nested Universal Primer A followed constant-region reverse priming of full-length variable regions. One entry per CDR3 protein, called by TCRdb with MiXCR from the 5' RACE reads. Found here are about 64,000 distinct CDR3 sequences, around a fifth of them singletons; the top ten hold 2.9%. CD4+CD45RO+CD25- cells were isolated as memory CD4+ T cells. General observations from the study: Tumor Treg TCRs overlapped most with tumor naive CD4+ cells. Tumor memory CD4+ T cell TCR gene usage clustered with blood and lymph node memory CD4+ cells and lymph node naive CD4+ cells.

This CDR3 comprises 16 residues. Germline V CDR1 and CDR2: SGHRS, YFSETQ. V gave up 1 base and J gave up 8 bases; unmatched junction bases: 6. The clonotype comes from a female donor with breast cancer. The chain uses TRBV5-1 and TRBJ2-1; TRBD2 agrees at 13 bases. Material: memory CD4+ T cells sorted from a lymph node. Subset here: memory CD4+ T cells, CD4+CD45RO+CD25-. The CDR3 nucleotides read TGCGCCAGCAGCTTGACCGGGACTAGCGGGATCGATGAGCAGTTCTTC. It is translated as CASSLTGTSGIDEQFF.